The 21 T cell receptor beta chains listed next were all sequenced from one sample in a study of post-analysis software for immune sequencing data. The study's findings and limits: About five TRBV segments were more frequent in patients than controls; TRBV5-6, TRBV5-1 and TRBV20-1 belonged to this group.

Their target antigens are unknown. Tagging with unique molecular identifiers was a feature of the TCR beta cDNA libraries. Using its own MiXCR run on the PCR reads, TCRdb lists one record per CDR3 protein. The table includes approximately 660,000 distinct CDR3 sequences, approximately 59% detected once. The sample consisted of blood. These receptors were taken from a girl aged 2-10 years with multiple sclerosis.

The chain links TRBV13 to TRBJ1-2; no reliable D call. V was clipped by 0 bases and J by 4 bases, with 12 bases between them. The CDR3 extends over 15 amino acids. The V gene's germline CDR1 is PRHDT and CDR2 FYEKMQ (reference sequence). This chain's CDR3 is CASSLGIGKTYGYTF. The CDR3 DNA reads TGTGCCAGCAGCTTAGGTATAGGGAAGACCTATGGCTACACCTTC. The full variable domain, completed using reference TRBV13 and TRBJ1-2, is AAGVIQSPRHLIKEKRETATLKCYPIPRHDTVYWYQQGPGQDPQFLISFYEKMQSDKGSIPDRFSAQQFSDYHSELNMSSLELGDSALYFCASSLGIGKTYGYTFGSGTRLTVV.

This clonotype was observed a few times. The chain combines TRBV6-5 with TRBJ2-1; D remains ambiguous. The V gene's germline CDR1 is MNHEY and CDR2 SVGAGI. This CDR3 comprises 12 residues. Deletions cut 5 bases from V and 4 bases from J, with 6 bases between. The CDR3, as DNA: TGTGCCAGCAGTAACGCGTACAATGAGCAGTTCTTC. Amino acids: CASSNAYNEQFF.

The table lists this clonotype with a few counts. CDR3 DNA: TGCGCCAGCAGCTACTCCGAACAGGGCACTGAAGCTTTCTTT. This sequence encodes CASSYSEQGTEAFF. This sequence joins TRBV5-1 and TRBJ1-1; tentative D call: TRBD1 (6 bases). V lost 3 bases and J 4 bases, leaving 13 bases between the germline ends. This CDR3 has 14 residues. Germline V gene sequence: CDR1 SGHRS, CDR2 YFSETQ.

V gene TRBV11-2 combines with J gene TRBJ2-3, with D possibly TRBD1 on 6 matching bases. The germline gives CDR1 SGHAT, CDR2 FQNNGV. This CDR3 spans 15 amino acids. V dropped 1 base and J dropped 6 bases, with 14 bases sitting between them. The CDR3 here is CASSLGFTQGDTQYF. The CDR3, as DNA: TGTGCCAGCAGCTTAGGCTTCACTCAGGGGGATACGCAGTATTTT.

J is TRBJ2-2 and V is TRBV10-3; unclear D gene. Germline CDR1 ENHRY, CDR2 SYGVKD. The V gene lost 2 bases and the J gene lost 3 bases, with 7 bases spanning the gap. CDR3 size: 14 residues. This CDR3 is CAISERVDTGELFF. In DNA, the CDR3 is TGTGCCATCAGTGAGCGGGTGGACACCGGGGAGCTGTTTTTT.

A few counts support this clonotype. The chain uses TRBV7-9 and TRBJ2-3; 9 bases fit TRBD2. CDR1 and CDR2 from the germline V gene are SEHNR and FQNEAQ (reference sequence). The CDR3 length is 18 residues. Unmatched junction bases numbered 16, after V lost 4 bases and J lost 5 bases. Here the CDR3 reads CASSSRGSGGSPIDTQYF. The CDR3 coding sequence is TGTGCCAGCAGCTCCCGGGGGAGCGGGGGGTCCCCAATAGATACGCAGTATTTT.

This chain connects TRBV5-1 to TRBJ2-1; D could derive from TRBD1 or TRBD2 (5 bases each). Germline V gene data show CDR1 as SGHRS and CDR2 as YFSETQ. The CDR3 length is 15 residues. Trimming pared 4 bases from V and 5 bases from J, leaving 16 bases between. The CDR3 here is CASSMSVQEDNEQFF. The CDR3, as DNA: TGCGCCAGCAGCATGAGTGTACAGGAGGACAATGAGCAGTTCTTC.

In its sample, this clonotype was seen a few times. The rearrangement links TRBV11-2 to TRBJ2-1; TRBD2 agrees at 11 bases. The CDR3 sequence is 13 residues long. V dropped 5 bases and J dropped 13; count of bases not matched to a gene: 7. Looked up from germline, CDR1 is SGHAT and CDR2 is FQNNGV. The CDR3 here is CASSPRLAGIQFF. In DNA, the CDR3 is TGTGCCAGCAGCCCGAGACTAGCGGGAATACAGTTCTTC.

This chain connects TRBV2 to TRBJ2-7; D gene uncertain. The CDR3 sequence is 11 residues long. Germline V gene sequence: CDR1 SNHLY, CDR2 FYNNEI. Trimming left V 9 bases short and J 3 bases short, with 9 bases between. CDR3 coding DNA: TGTGCCAGTCAAAACAGCTACGAGCAGTACTTC. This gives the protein CASQNSYEQYF.

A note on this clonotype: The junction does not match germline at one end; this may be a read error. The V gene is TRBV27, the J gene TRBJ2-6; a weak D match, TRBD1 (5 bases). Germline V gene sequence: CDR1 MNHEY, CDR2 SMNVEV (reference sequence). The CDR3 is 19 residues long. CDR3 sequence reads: CASSLYSAACSSGANVPTF. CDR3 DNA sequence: TGTGCCAGCAGTTTATATTCGGCAGCTTGTAGCTCTGGGGCCAACGTCCCGACTTTC.

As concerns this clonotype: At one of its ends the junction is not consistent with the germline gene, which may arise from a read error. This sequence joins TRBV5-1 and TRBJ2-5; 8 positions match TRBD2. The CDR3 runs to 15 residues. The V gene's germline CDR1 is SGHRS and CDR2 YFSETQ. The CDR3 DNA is TGCACCAGCAGCTTGACGGGAGGGCATGAAGAGACCCAGTACTTC. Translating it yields CTSSLTGGHEETQYF. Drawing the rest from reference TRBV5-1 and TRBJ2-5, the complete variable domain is KAGVTQTPRYLIKTRGQQVTLSCSPISGHRSVSWYQQTPGQGLQFLFEYFSETQRNKGNFPGRFSGRQFSNSRSEMNVSTLELGDSALYLCTSSLTGGHEETQYFGPGTRLLVL.

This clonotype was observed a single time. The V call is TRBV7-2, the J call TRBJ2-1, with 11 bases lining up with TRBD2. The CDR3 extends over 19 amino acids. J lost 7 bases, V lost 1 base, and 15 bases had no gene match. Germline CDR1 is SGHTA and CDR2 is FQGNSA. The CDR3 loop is CASSLVVLRSGGAKNEQFF. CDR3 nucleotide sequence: TGTGCCAGCAGCTTAGTCGTGTTGCGTAGCGGGGGGGCAAAAAATGAGCAGTTCTTC.

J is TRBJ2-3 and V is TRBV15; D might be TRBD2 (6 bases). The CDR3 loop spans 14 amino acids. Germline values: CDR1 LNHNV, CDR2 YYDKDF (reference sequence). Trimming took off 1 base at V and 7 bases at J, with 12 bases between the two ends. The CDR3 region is CATSRGGLVYTQYF. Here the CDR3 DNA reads TGTGCCACCAGCAGAGGGGGACTGGTTTATACGCAGTATTTT.

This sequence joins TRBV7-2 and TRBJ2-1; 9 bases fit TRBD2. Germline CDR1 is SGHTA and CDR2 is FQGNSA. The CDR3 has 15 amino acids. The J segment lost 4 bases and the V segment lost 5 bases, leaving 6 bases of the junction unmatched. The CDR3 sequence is CASSISSGDYNEQFF. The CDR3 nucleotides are TGTGCCAGCAGCATCTCTAGCGGGGATTACAATGAGCAGTTCTTC.

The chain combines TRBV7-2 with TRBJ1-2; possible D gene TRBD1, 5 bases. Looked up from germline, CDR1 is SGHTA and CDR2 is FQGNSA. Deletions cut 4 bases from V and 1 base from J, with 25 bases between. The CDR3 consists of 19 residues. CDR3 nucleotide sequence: TGTGCCAGCAGCTCCCCGCCCTGGGTAGCAGGGCCATTTAACTATGGCTACACCTTC. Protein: CASSSPPWVAGPFNYGYTF. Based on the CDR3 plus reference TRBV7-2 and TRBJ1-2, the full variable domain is GAGVSQSPSNKVTEKGKDVELRCDPISGHTALYWYRQSLGQGLEFLIYFQGNSAPDKSGLPSDRFSAERTGGSVSTLTIQRTQQEDSAVYLCASSSPPWVAGPFNYGYTFGSGTRLTVV.

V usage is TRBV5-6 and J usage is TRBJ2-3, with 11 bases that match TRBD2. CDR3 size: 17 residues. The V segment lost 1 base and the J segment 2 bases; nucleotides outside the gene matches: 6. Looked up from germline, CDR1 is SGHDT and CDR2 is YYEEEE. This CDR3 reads CASSLRIAGGSTDTQYF. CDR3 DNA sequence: TGTGCCAGCAGCTTGCGGATAGCGGGAGGGTCCACAGATACGCAGTATTTT.

The CDR3 is CASSVSLAVTDTQYF. In DNA, the CDR3 is TGTGCCAGCAGCGTGAGCCTAGCGGTCACAGATACGCAGTATTTT. The chain joins TRBV9 to TRBJ2-3; 7 bases map to TRBD2. After removal of 2 bases from V and 2 bases from J, the junction contained 5 bases not matched to a gene. The CDR3 has 15 amino acids. In germline, CDR1 is SGDLS, CDR2 YYNGEE.

CDR3 DNA sequence: TGCAGTGCTAAGGGCGGGGCCTTCTCCTACAATGAGCAGTTCTTC. It encodes CSAKGGAFSYNEQFF. V usage is TRBV20-1 and J usage is TRBJ2-1; possibly TRBD2 for D (6 bases). V lost 4 bases and J lost 0, with 13 bases in between. The CDR3 covers 15 residues. Germline V lookup: CDR1 DFQATT, CDR2 SNEGSKA (reference sequence).

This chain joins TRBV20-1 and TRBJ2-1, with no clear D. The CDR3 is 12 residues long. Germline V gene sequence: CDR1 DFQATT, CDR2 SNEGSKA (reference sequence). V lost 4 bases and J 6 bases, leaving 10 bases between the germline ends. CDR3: CSATIGTNEQFF. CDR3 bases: TGCAGTGCTACGATTGGAACCAATGAGCAGTTCTTC.

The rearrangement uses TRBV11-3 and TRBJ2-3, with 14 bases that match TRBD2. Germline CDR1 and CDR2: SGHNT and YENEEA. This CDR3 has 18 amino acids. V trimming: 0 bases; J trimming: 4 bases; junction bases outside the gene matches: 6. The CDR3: CASSLDPGLAGASDTQYF. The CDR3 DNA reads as TGTGCCAGCAGCTTAGACCCGGGACTAGCGGGGGCATCAGATACGCAGTATTTT.

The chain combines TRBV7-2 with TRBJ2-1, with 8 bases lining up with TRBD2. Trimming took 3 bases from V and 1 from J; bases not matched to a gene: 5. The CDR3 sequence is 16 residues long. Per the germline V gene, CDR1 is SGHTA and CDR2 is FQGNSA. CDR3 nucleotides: TGTGCCAGCAGCTTGGGACTAGATAGGTCCTACAATGAGCAGTTCTTC. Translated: CASSLGLDRSYNEQFF.